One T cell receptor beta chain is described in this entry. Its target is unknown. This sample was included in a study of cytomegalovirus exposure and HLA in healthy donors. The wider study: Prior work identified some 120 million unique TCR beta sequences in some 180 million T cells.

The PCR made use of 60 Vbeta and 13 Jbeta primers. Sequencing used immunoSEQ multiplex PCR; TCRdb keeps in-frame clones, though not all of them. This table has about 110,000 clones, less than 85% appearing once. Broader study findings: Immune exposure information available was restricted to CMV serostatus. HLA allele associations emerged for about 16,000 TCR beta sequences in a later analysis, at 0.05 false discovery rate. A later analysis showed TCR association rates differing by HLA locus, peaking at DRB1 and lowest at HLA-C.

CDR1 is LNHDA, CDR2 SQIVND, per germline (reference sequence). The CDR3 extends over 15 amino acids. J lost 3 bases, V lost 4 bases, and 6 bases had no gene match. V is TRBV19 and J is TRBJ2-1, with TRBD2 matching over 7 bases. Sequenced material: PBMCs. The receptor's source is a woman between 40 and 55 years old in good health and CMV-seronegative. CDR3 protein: CASSTGLDFYNEQFF. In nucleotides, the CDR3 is TGTGCCAGTAGTACCGGACTAGATTTCTACAATGAGCAGTTCTTC.